This T cell receptor beta chain originates from a study of T cells in localized non-small cell lung cancer. Study findings and constraints: Uninvolved adjacent lung showed the highest T cell clonality, exceeding tumor. Across samples, adjacent lung featured a median roughly 60 of the top 100 tumor clones. Heterogeneity within the tumor remains possible, as just one region underwent sequencing. Greater T cell density in blood accompanied longer overall survival.

Germline values: CDR1 MGHRA, CDR2 YSYEKL. The CDR3 runs to 19 residues. The ends lost 2 bases at V and 2 bases at J; junction bases unmatched: 9. Comments on this clone: The antigen is unknown.

This table comes from immunoSEQ multiplex PCR, and its TCRdb copy is limited to in-frame clones, with some not included. The sample yields 70,000 to 80,000 clones, 88% seen once. The chain couples TRBV4-1 to TRBJ2-3; 14 positions agree with TRBD2. The TCR was taken from a woman between 35 and 75 years old with stage I squamous cell lung carcinoma. Sequencing was performed on peripheral blood, taken before any cancer treatment. CDR3 in amino acids: CASSQTRTSGGSYTDTQYF. The CDR3 region has the DNA TGCGCCAGCAGCCAAACCCGGACTAGCGGGGGGTCCTACACAGATACGCAGTATTTT.